This TCR beta chain emerged from a study of T-cell memory formation after mild COVID-19. Whole-study results and caveats: What remained unconfirmed was the SARS-CoV-2 specificity of second-wave clones peaking on day 37. CD4/CD8 balance held among clones contracting day 15 to 85, and later expanders leaned CD4+.

Per germline, CDR1 MGHRA and CDR2 YSYEKL. This CDR3 comprises 16 residues. Trimming shortened V by 5 bases and J by 1 base, and 17 bases separated the two germline ends. This clonotype is deemed medium-sized. The antigen is not known. Constant-segment-primed 5'RACE gave TCR alpha and TCR beta cDNA libraries with sample barcodes and UMIs. TCRdb ran MiXCR on the 5' RACE reads and lists one entry per CDR3 protein. This sample has fewer than 5,000 distinct CDR3 sequences, with about 24% found just once. The chain uses TRBV4-1 and TRBJ1-1; D ambiguous. Sequencing was done on a sample of PBMCs or a T cell subset sorted from them (not recorded which). The receptor's source is an adult who had mild COVID-19 (a few samples of this study predate the infection). Cell type and time point are not known. The CDR3 region is CASSSRTGQQNTEAFF. In DNA, the CDR3 is TGCGCCAGCAGCAGCAGGACTGGGCAGCAGAACACTGAAGCTTTCTTT.